Below, 7 T cell receptor beta chains from the same sample are listed, as sequenced in a study of cytomegalovirus exposure and HLA in healthy donors. PCR used 60 Vbeta primers and 13 Jbeta primers. TCRdb's copy holds only in-frame clones and misses some; the assay was immunoSEQ multiplex PCR. Found here are roughly 120,000 clones, about 74% of them singletons; the top ten hold approximately 3.9%. Specimen: PBMCs. The receptors derive from a woman aged 50 to 60 in good health and CMV-seropositive.

The chain is built from TRBV7-6 and TRBJ2-7; D unclear. The CDR3 has 13 residues. Trimming left V 3 bases short and J 4 bases short, with 10 bases between. Germline lookup yields CDR1 SGHVS and CDR2 FNYEAQ. The CDR3 is CASSFRLGYEQYF. The DNA of the CDR3 is TGTGCCAGCAGCTTCCGACTCGGGTACGAGCAGTACTTC.

This chain links TRBV5-6 with TRBJ1-6; tentatively, D is TRBD1 (6 bases). Trimming removed 3 bases from V and 0 bases from J, with 13 bases in between. Germline CDR1 SGHDT, CDR2 YYEEEE. This CDR3 spans 17 amino acids. In DNA form, the CDR3 reads TGTGCCAGCAGCTGGGGGCGGCCTAGCTCCTATAATTCACCCCTCCACTTT. Protein product: CASSWGRPSSYNSPLHF.

This chain joins TRBV6-6 and TRBJ2-3; TRBD2 matches 8 bases. The CDR3 covers 15 residues. V lost 6 bases to trimming and J lost 6 bases; unmatched junction nucleotides: 11. Germline CDR1 and CDR2: MNHNY and SVGAGI (reference sequence). Here the CDR3 reads CASRSSGEARDTQYF. In nucleotides, the CDR3 is TGTGCCAGCAGAAGTAGCGGGGAGGCCCGGGATACGCAGTATTTT.

The CDR3 reads CASSVALAGEQFF. CDR3 sequence (DNA): TGTGCCAGCAGCGTAGCCCTAGCGGGTGAGCAGTTCTTC. This chain links TRBV9 with TRBJ2-1; 8 nucleotides agree with TRBD2. In germline, CDR1 is SGDLS, CDR2 YYNGEE. The V segment lost 0 bases and the J segment 9 bases; nucleotides outside the gene matches: 2. The CDR3 is 13 residues long.

In DNA, the CDR3 is TGCGCCAGCAGTGGCGGCGGGTACTCCTACAATGAGCAGTTCTTC. Amino acids: CASSGGGYSYNEQFF. The chain is built from TRBV10-2 and TRBJ2-1; D might be TRBD2 (5 bases). There are 15 residues in the CDR3. V was pared by 4 bases and J by 0 bases, with 10 bases between. Germline CDR1 WSHSY, CDR2 SAAADI.

The rearrangement joins TRBV27 to TRBJ2-3; TRBD1 is a possible D gene (6 bases). Germline V gene lookup returns CDR1 MNHEY and CDR2 SMNVEV (reference sequence). The CDR3 contains 14 residues. Trimming cost V 8 bases and J 2 bases, with 14 bases left between them. In DNA form, the CDR3 reads TGTGCCAGCTCGGACAGCCAACTCACAGATACGCAGTATTTT. It yields the protein CASSDSQLTDTQYF.

V is TRBV5-6 and J is TRBJ2-5; TRBD1 is a possible D gene (6 bases). The CDR3 runs to 15 residues. V was clipped by 3 bases and J by 2 bases, with 14 bases between them. Germline V CDR1 and CDR2: SGHDT, YYEEEE. CDR3 region: CASSSITGKQETQYF. CDR3 nucleotides: TGTGCCAGCAGCTCTATTACAGGGAAGCAAGAGACCCAGTACTTC.